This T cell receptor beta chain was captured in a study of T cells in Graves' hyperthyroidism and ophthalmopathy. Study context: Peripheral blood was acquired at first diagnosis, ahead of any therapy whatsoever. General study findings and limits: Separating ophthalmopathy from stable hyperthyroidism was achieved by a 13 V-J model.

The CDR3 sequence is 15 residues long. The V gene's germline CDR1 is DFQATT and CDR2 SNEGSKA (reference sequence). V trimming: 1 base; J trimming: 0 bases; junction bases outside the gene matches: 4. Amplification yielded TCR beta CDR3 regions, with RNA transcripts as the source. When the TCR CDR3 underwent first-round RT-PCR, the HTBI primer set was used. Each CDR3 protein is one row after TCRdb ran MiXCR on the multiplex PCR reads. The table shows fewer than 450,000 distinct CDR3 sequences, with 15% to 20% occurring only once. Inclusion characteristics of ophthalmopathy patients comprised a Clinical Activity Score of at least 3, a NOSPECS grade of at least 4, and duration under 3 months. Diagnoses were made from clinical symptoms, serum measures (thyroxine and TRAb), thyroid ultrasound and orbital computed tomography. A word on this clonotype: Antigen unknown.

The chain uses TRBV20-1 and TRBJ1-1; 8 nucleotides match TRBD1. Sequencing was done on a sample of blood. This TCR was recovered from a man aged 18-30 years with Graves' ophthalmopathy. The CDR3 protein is CSARGQGALNTEAFF. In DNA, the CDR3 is TGCAGTGCTAGAGGGCAGGGGGCATTGAACACTGAAGCTTTCTTT.